This T cell receptor beta chain derives from a study of shared clonotypes between healthy human individuals. General study results and limits: With few donors, the genetic and exposure-history diversity represented was limited.

Concerning this clone itself: No antigen is known for it.

Only in-frame clones appear in the TCRdb table, and some are missing; sequencing was by immunoSEQ multiplex PCR. The sample has some 500,000 clones; around 79% are singletons. Without sorting, samples used around 92 million PBMCs for genomic DNA. This CDR3 comprises 16 residues. CDR1 is MNHNS and CDR2 is SASEGT in the germline V gene. Trimming pared 3 bases from V and 0 bases from J, leaving 15 bases between. Input material: PBMCs. The receptor comes from a woman aged 40 to 50 in good health. Some clones in this sample may be carry-over from other donors' samples. V and J are TRBV6-1 and TRBJ2-7; TRBD1 is a possible D gene (6 bases). Here the CDR3 reads CASSDEPGDPSYEQYF. The CDR3 DNA follows: TGTGCCAGCAGTGATGAACCAGGGGACCCCTCCTACGAGCAGTACTTC.